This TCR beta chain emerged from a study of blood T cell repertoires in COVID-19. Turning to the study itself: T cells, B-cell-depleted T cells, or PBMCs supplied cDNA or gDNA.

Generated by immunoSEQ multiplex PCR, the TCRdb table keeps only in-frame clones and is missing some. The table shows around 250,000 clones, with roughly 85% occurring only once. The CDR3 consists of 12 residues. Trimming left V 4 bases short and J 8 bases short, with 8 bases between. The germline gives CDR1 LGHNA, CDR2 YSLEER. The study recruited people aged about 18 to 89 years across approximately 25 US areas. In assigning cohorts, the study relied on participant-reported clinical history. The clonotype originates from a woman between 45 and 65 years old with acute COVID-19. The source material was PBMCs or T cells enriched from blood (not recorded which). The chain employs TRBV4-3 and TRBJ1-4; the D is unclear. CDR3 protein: CASSPPGEKLFF. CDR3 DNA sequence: TGCGCCAGCAGCCCGCCGGGGGAAAAACTGTTTTTT.